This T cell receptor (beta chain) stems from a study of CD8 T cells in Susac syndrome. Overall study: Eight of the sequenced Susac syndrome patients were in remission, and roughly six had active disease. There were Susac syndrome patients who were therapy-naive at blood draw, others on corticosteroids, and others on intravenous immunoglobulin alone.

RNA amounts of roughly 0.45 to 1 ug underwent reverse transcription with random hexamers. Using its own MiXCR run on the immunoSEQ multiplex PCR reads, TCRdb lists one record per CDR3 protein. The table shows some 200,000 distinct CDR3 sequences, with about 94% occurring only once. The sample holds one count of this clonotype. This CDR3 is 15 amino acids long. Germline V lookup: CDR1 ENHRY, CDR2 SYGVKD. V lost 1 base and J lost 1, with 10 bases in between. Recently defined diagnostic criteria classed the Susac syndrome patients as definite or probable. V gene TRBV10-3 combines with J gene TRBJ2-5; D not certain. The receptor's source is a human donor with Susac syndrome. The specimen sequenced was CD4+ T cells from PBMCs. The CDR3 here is CAISELPRSQETQYF. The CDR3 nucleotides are TGTGCCATCAGTGAGTTACCGAGAAGCCAAGAGACCCAGTACTTC.